A single sample gave rise to the 25 T cell receptor beta chains below, sequenced in a study of OX40 agonist ivuxolimab in advanced cancers. Profiling relied on immunoSEQ multiplex PCR, and the TCRdb table lists in-frame clones only, not all of them. The sample lists about 59,000 clones, approximately 86% occurring once. The sequencing used CD4+ or CD8+ T cells sorted from blood, collected in a trial of the OX40 agonist ivuxolimab. The receptors were sampled from an adult with an advanced solid tumor such as melanoma, head and neck, liver or kidney cancer.

The chain has TRBV7-9 and TRBJ2-7; 7 positions agree with TRBD2. This CDR3 is 15 amino acids long. The germline V gene has CDR1 SEHNR and CDR2 FQNEAQ (reference sequence). V shed 2 bases, J shed 3 bases, and the junction held 7 bases outside the gene matches. CDR3 residues: CASSLQAGDHYEQYF. CDR3 nucleotide sequence: TGTGCCAGCAGCTTACAGGCGGGAGACCACTACGAGCAGTACTTC.

The table lists this clone with a few counts. The rearrangement uses TRBV6-6 and TRBJ1-1; D uncertain. Germline values: CDR1 MNHNY, CDR2 SVGAGI (reference sequence). The CDR3 contains 13 residues. Trimming removed 1 base from V and 4 bases from J, with 7 bases in between. DNA of the CDR3: TGTGCCAGCAGTTACTACAAATCCACTGAAGCTTTCTTT. Protein sequence: CASSYYKSTEAFF.

The gene calls are TRBV7-9 and TRBJ2-7; a possible D gene is TRBD1 (6 bases). Germline CDR1 reads SEHNR; CDR2 reads FQNEAQ (reference sequence). V was trimmed by 5 bases and J by 0 bases, leaving 8 bases between them. The CDR3 has 13 residues. In DNA form, the CDR3 reads TGTGCCAGCAGCAGGGGGTTCTCCTACGAGCAGTACTTC. It encodes CASSRGFSYEQYF.

J is TRBJ1-1 and V is TRBV10-3; D is possibly TRBD1 (5 bases). CDR3 size: 16 residues. Germline assignment: CDR1 ENHRY and CDR2 SYGVKD. The V end lost 5 bases, the J end lost 3 bases, and 19 bases lay between the germline ends. CDR3 DNA: TGTGCCATCAGTCTTACAGGTTCCCAGATGGACACTGAAGCTTTCTTT. Its translation: CAISLTGSQMDTEAFF.

The chain joins TRBV6-5 to TRBJ2-1; either TRBD1 or TRBD2 may fit D (6 bases each). The CDR3 spans 14 residues. Germline CDR1 and CDR2: MNHEY and SVGAGI. Trimming cost V 6 bases and J 2 bases, with 11 bases left between them. The CDR3 nucleotides read TGTGCCAGCAGCAGGGGACTGGCCTACAATGAGCAGTTCTTC. This codes for CASSRGLAYNEQFF.

The chain couples TRBV5-6 to TRBJ1-2, with TRBD1 identical over 10 bases. CDR1 and CDR2 from the germline V gene are SGHDT and YYEEEE. V was clipped by 0 bases and J by 2 bases; unmatched bases: 4. There are 16 residues in the CDR3. CDR3 protein: CASSLAGTGENYGYTF. CDR3 coding DNA: TGTGCCAGCAGCTTGGCCGGGACAGGGGAAAACTATGGCTACACCTTC.

This chain joins TRBV11-2 and TRBJ2-2; D might be TRBD2 (6 bases). CDR1 and CDR2 (germline): SGHAT, FQNNGV. The CDR3 has 16 residues. V was trimmed by 6 bases and J by 0 bases, leaving 14 bases between them. The CDR3 DNA sequence: TGTGCCAGCAGGACTCAGCGGGCTTCGAACACCGGGGAGCTGTTTTTT. Encoded protein: CASRTQRASNTGELFF. The variable domain in full, completed from reference TRBV11-2 and TRBJ2-2, reads EAGVAQSPRYKIIEKRQSVAFWCNPISGHATLYWYQQILGQGPKLLIQFQNNGVVDDSQLPKDRFSAERLKGVDSTLKIQPAKLEDSAVYLCASRTQRASNTGELFFGEGSRLTVL.

J is TRBJ1-4 and V is TRBV29-1, with no clear D. Germline lookup yields CDR1 SQVTM and CDR2 ANQGSEA. V was cut by 6 bases and J by 5 bases, with 7 bases left in between. This CDR3 region has 11 residues. The CDR3 coding sequence is TGCAGCGTGGCTTCAAATGAAAAACTGTTTTTT. Its translation is CSVASNEKLFF.

The chain couples TRBV5-1 to TRBJ1-4, with 7 bases matching TRBD1. The junction had 11 bases not matched to a gene; V was cut back by 6 bases and J by 6 bases. The CDR3 loop spans 15 amino acids. Germline CDR1 SGHRS, CDR2 YFSETQ. DNA of the CDR3: TGCGCCAGCACCCAGGAGGGACAGTCGGATGAAAAACTGTTTTTT. It is translated as CASTQEGQSDEKLFF.

The rearrangement uses TRBV21-1 and TRBJ2-1; the table gives TRBD2 as D, unverified against the DNA. TRBV21-1 is a listed pseudogene. This CDR3 has 16 amino acids. The CDR3 reads CASSKALSGSPNEQFF. The CDR3 region has the DNA TGTGCCAGCAGCAAAGCTCTTAGCGGGAGTCCAAATGAGCAGTTCTTC.

The chain uses TRBV2 and TRBJ1-4, with TRBD1 matching over 7 bases. The CDR3 is made up of 12 amino acids. J was trimmed by 5 bases and V by 8 bases; bases with no gene match: 2. From germline, CDR1 is SNHLY and CDR2 FYNNEI. The CDR3 sequence: CASGTENEKLFF. Written as DNA, the CDR3 is TGTGCCAGCGGGACAGAGAATGAAAAACTGTTTTTT.

The chain links TRBV5-1 to TRBJ1-4, with 8 nucleotides matching TRBD1. This CDR3 region has 15 residues. Germline CDR1 reads SGHRS; CDR2 reads YFSETQ. Losses at the gene ends were 4 bases for V and 2 bases for J; bases not matched to a gene: 4. The CDR3 spells CASSPPGGTNEKLFF. The CDR3 nucleotides are TGCGCCAGCAGCCCGCCAGGGGGCACTAATGAAAAACTGTTTTTT.

The rearrangement joins TRBV19 to TRBJ2-7, with TRBD2 as a possible D gene (5 bases). Germline CDR1 and CDR2: LNHDA and SQIVND (reference sequence). V dropped 1 base and J dropped 2 bases, with 9 bases sitting between them. This CDR3 region has 14 residues. The CDR3 protein is CASSIADSAYEQYF. Written as DNA, the CDR3 is TGTGCCAGTAGTATAGCGGATAGCGCCTACGAGCAGTACTTC.

The CDR3 sequence: CASSPLGMNTEAFF. The CDR3 nucleotides are TGTGCCAGCAGCCCACTGGGCATGAACACTGAAGCTTTCTTT. The rearrangement uses TRBV11-2 and TRBJ1-1; D gene ambiguous. The V and J ends lost 5 bases and 0 bases respectively, with 10 bases between them. The V gene's germline CDR1 is SGHAT and CDR2 FQNNGV. This CDR3 contains 14 residues.

The V call is TRBV19, the J call TRBJ2-7; perhaps D is TRBD1 or TRBD2 (5 bases each). Looked up from germline, CDR1 is LNHDA and CDR2 is SQIVND (reference sequence). Trimming removed 4 bases from V and 6 bases from J, with 10 bases in between. The CDR3 has 12 residues. The CDR3 sequence: CASSTGTAEQYF. CDR3 DNA sequence: TGTGCCAGTAGTACAGGGACCGCCGAGCAGTACTTC. Supplemented by reference TRBV19 and TRBJ2-7, the full variable domain reads DGGITQSPKYLFRKEGQNVTLSCEQNLNHDAMYWYRQDPGQGLRLIYYSQIVNDFQKGDIAEGYSVSREKKESFPLTVTSAQKNPTAFYLCASSTGTAEQYFGPGTRLTVT.

This clone appeared a single time. Here the CDR3 reads CACRGRTSPNSPLHF. The CDR3 nucleotides read TGTGCCTGTAGAGGGCGGACTTCCCCCAATTCACCCCTCCACTTT. The gene calls are TRBV30 and TRBJ1-6; D gene unclear. The V and J ends lost 6 bases and 7 bases respectively, with 19 bases between them. Per germline, CDR1 GTSNPN and CDR2 SVGIG (reference sequence). CDR3 size: 15 residues.

This chain connects TRBV19 to TRBJ2-5; D may be TRBD1 (6 bases). Between the trimmed V and J ends, which lost 7 bases and 0 bases, there was a span of 12 bases. The CDR3 is made up of 14 amino acids. CDR1 is LNHDA and CDR2 is SQIVND in the germline V gene (reference sequence). The CDR3 loop reads CASKGDIYQETQYF. For the CDR3, the DNA is TGTGCCAGTAAGGGGGACATTTACCAAGAGACCCAGTACTTC.

V gene TRBV7-3 combines with J gene TRBJ2-7; no clear D gene. Germline CDR1 and CDR2: SGHTA and FQGTGA. This CDR3 has 13 residues. V was trimmed by 5 bases and J by 7 bases, leaving 15 bases between them. CDR3 in amino acids: CASSPRNEKEQYF. The CDR3 nucleotides are TGTGCCAGCAGCCCGCGCAACGAGAAGGAGCAGTACTTC.

This chain links TRBV19 with TRBJ2-5; 7 nucleotides align to TRBD2. In germline, CDR1 is LNHDA, CDR2 SQIVND (reference sequence). CDR3 length: 14 amino acids. V was pared by 7 bases and J by 2 bases, with 7 bases of the junction left unmatched. The CDR3 region is CASKASGEQETQYF. The CDR3 DNA reads as TGTGCCAGTAAAGCCAGCGGGGAACAAGAGACCCAGTACTTC.

The chain carries TRBV15 and TRBJ2-3; the D is unclear. The CDR3 totals 13 residues. Germline CDR1 is LNHNV and CDR2 is YYDKDF (reference sequence). V lost 5 bases and J 8 bases, leaving 14 bases between the germline ends. CDR3 nucleotides: TGTGCCACCAGCGGCAGTCAGATTAGTACGCAGTATTTT. Its protein product is CATSGSQISTQYF.

The chain employs TRBV10-1 and TRBJ2-5, with TRBD1 matching 7 bases. The V gene end was trimmed by 8 bases and the J gene end by 5 bases; junction bases not matched to a gene: 14. The CDR3 totals 15 residues. Looked up from germline, CDR1 is WNHNN and CDR2 is SYGVQD (reference sequence). CDR3 sequence: CASGSNTGAMETQYF. The DNA of the CDR3 is TGCGCCAGCGGCAGTAATACAGGGGCAATGGAGACCCAGTACTTC.

The rearrangement uses TRBV28 and TRBJ1-5, with D possibly being TRBD1 (5 bases). The CDR3 contains 16 residues. V was shortened by 5 bases and J by 7 bases, with 21 bases between the two germline ends. Germline loops: CDR1 MDHEN, CDR2 SYDVKM. The CDR3 is CASSIRDHNRRQPQHF. CDR3 nucleotide sequence: TGTGCCAGCAGTATACGGGACCATAACCGACGGCAGCCCCAGCATTTT.

The chain is built from TRBV5-1 and TRBJ1-1; 7 nucleotides line up with TRBD1. Looked up from germline, CDR1 is SGHRS and CDR2 is YFSETQ. CDR3 length: 19 residues. Trimming at V came to 4 bases and at J to 3 bases, leaving 21 bases not matched to a gene. CDR3 region: CASSPDRPFPPRRDTEAFF. CDR3 DNA sequence: TGCGCCAGCAGCCCGGACAGGCCCTTTCCACCGCGGAGGGACACTGAAGCTTTCTTT.

The chain employs TRBV6-1 and TRBJ1-3; a possible D gene is TRBD1 (5 bases). Trimming removed 6 bases at V and 4 bases at J, with 13 bases between. The germline CDR1 and CDR2 sequences are MNHNS and SASEGT. The CDR3 spans 14 residues. The CDR3 protein is CASSDPRDGNTIYF. As DNA, the CDR3 is TGTGCCAGCAGCGACCCTAGGGACGGAAACACCATATATTTT.

This CDR3 reads CASSLGDSTYEQYF. The CDR3 DNA follows: TGTGCCAGCAGTTTAGGGGACAGCACCTACGAGCAGTACTTC. V gene TRBV28 combines with J gene TRBJ2-7; 7 bases are shared with TRBD1. Trimming cost V 2 bases and J 2 bases; bases outside gene matches: 3. The CDR3 consists of 14 residues. In germline, CDR1 is MDHEN, CDR2 SYDVKM.